The 32 T cell receptor beta chains given below trace back to one sample, sequenced in a study of cytomegalovirus exposure and HLA in healthy donors (dated by TCRdb to 2016 to 2017). Library creation used the immunoSEQ multiplex PCR assay. A mixture of 60 forward primers for TCR Vbeta segments and 13 reverse primers for TCR Jbeta segments was used in the multiplex PCR. TCRdb holds this immuneACCESS table with in-frame rearrangements only. Some clones are missing; in checked studies, unresolved V genes explain under half, and the rest has no known cause. The sample table holds about 160,000 clones, of which less than 80% were seen once. 4.3% of the sample lies in the top ten. The sequencing input was PBMCs. All receptors come from a man aged 35-49 years in good health and CMV-seronegative.

This clone occurred a few times. V is TRBV5-6 and J is TRBJ1-4, with 7 nucleotides matching TRBD1. Trimming removed 1 base from V and 6 bases from J; junction bases left unmatched: 3. There are 14 residues in the CDR3. Germline V CDR1 and CDR2: SGHDT, YYEEEE. The chain's CDR3 is CASSLLQGHEKLFF. CDR3 nucleotides: TGTGCCAGCAGCTTGCTACAGGGGCATGAAAAACTGTTTTTT. Complete variable domain (other parts from reference TRBV5-6 and TRBJ1-4): DAGVTQSPTHLIKTRGQQVTLRCSPKSGHDTVSWYQQALGQGPQFIFQYYEEEERQRGNFPDRFSGHQFPNYSSELNVNALLLGDSALYLCASSLLQGHEKLFFGSGTQLSVL.

The chain employs TRBV9 and TRBJ1-3; possible D gene TRBD1, 5 bases. Looked up from germline, CDR1 is SGDLS and CDR2 is YYNGEE. The CDR3 spans 16 residues. Deletions cut 6 bases from V and 0 bases from J, with 16 bases between. CDR3 in DNA: TGTGCCAGCACGTCAGGGCCTCGGAGCTCTGGAAACACCATATATTTT. Residues: CASTSGPRSSGNTIYF.

The chain recombines TRBV6-4 with TRBJ2-1; 8 bases are shared with TRBD2. The junction had 11 bases not matched to a gene; V was cut back by 8 bases and J by 8 bases. Looked up from germline, CDR1 is MRHNA and CDR2 is SNTAGT. This CDR3 has 14 amino acids. The CDR3 reads CASPGGAREYEQFF. The CDR3 coding sequence is TGTGCCAGCCCGGGGGGGGCCAGGGAGTATGAGCAGTTCTTC.

V and J are TRBV30 and TRBJ2-4, with 7 bases lining up with TRBD2. Per germline, CDR1 GTSNPN and CDR2 SVGIG (reference sequence). V lost 4 bases, J lost 9 bases, and 18 bases stayed unmatched. The CDR3 runs 16 residues. Here the CDR3 reads CAWKGARGSGNRIQYF. The CDR3, as DNA: TGTGCCTGGAAAGGAGCGCGCGGGAGTGGTAATCGCATTCAGTACTTC.

The chain is built from TRBV6-1 and TRBJ2-5; 14 nucleotides align to TRBD2. V shed 4 bases and J 7 bases; nucleotides not matched to a gene: 8. Germline V CDR1 and CDR2: MNHNS, SASEGT. The CDR3 extends over 16 amino acids. As DNA, the CDR3 is TGTGCCAGCAGTGGGACTAGCGGGGGGCTCATAGGGACCCAGTACTTC. Encoded protein: CASSGTSGGLIGTQYF.

J is TRBJ1-4 and V is TRBV6-6; 9 nucleotides match TRBD1. There are 15 residues in the CDR3. Germline loops: CDR1 MNHNY, CDR2 SVGAGI (reference sequence). Trimming at V came to 0 bases and at J to 8 bases, leaving 4 bases not matched to a gene. The CDR3 coding sequence is TGTGCCAGCAGTTACTCGGAGGACAGGGGCGAAAAACTGTTTTTT. Protein sequence: CASSYSEDRGEKLFF.

This sequence joins TRBV2 and TRBJ1-1; 7 nucleotides agree with TRBD1. This CDR3 contains 14 residues. Trimming removed 5 bases from V and 1 base from J; junction bases left unmatched: 4. The V gene's germline CDR1 is SNHLY and CDR2 FYNNEI. Here the CDR3 DNA reads TGTGCCAGCAGTACGGGACAGCCGAACACTGAAGCTTTCTTT. Protein: CASSTGQPNTEAFF.

The rearrangement uses TRBV4-1 and TRBJ2-3; D possibly corresponds to TRBD2 (6 bases). Trimming pared 0 bases from V and 2 bases from J, leaving 9 bases between. Germline V gives CDR1 MGHRA, CDR2 YSYEKL. The CDR3 has 15 residues. The CDR3 is CASSQDQDYTDTQYF. DNA of the CDR3: TGCGCCAGCAGCCAAGATCAGGACTACACAGATACGCAGTATTTT.

The V and J genes are TRBV7-9 and TRBJ2-7; a possible D gene is TRBD2 (5 bases). Germline loops: CDR1 SEHNR, CDR2 FQNEAQ (reference sequence). The CDR3 is 13 residues long. Trimming pared 5 bases from V and 5 bases from J, leaving 13 bases between. In DNA, the CDR3 is TGTGCCAGCAGCCCCAAGGGTAGCGACGAGCAGTACTTC. Translating it yields CASSPKGSDEQYF.

The CDR3, as DNA: TGCGCCAGCAGCTCGAGCGGGGGGTTGTACGAGCAGTACTTC. Its protein is CASSSSGGLYEQYF. The V call is TRBV5-1, the J call TRBJ2-7; 9 nucleotides match TRBD2. From germline, CDR1 is SGHRS and CDR2 YFSETQ. This CDR3 contains 14 residues. V gave up 3 bases and J gave up 4 bases; unmatched junction bases: 5.

The V gene is TRBV5-8, the J gene TRBJ1-5; D remains unclear. Trimming removed 1 base at V and 4 bases at J, with 3 bases between. CDR3 length: 12 amino acids. CDR1 SGHTS and CDR2 YDEGEE come from the germline V gene. The CDR3 protein is CASSLQNQPQHF. In DNA form, the CDR3 reads TGTGCCAGCAGCTTGCAGAATCAGCCCCAGCATTTT.

The genes are TRBV5-6 and TRBJ1-2; TRBD1 matches at 11 bases. The CDR3 consists of 14 residues. The germline V gene has CDR1 SGHDT and CDR2 YYEEEE. The junction had 12 bases not matched to a gene; V was cut back by 9 bases and J by 8 bases. This CDR3 reads CATHPAGTGGGYTF. The DNA for the CDR3 is TGTGCCACCCATCCAGCCGGGACAGGGGGAGGCTACACCTTC. Complete variable domain (other parts from reference TRBV5-6 and TRBJ1-2): DAGVTQSPTHLIKTRGQQVTLRCSPKSGHDTVSWYQQALGQGPQFIFQYYEEEERQRGNFPDRFSGHQFPNYSSELNVNALLLGDSALYLCATHPAGTGGGYTFGSGTRLTVV.

The J gene is TRBJ1-3, the V gene TRBV6-4; a weak D match, TRBD1 (5 bases). The CDR3 contains 15 residues. Germline assignment: CDR1 MRHNA and CDR2 SNTAGT. V lost 8 bases and J lost 0, with 14 bases in between. The CDR3 region has the DNA TGTGCCAGCCCGTGGCAGGGAATCTCTGGAAACACCATATATTTT. Translating gives CASPWQGISGNTIYF.

The chain joins TRBV30 to TRBJ2-3, with D possibly TRBD1 on 5 matching bases. Germline loops: CDR1 GTSNPN, CDR2 SVGIG (reference sequence). The CDR3 runs 16 residues. Trimming shortened V by 0 bases and J by 7 bases, and 20 bases separated the two germline ends. The CDR3 loop is CAWSVLGQGLVYTQYF. The CDR3 bases are TGTGCCTGGAGTGTACTTGGGCAGGGATTGGTATATACGCAGTATTTT.

The V gene is TRBV6-5, the J gene TRBJ2-5; 8 nucleotides agree with TRBD2. This CDR3 has 15 amino acids. J gave up 3 bases and V 8 bases, and 11 bases lay outside the gene matches. Germline V gene data show CDR1 as MNHEY and CDR2 as SVGAGI. The CDR3, as DNA: TGTGCCAGCCAACCGGGAGGGGGATGGAAAGAGACCCAGTACTTC. This encodes CASQPGGGWKETQYF.

This clone was counted only a few times. The genes are TRBV19 and TRBJ2-2; 12 nucleotides line up with TRBD1. The CDR3 consists of 15 residues. With 6 bases clipped from V and 7 bases from J, the junction kept 6 bases outside the gene matches. Looked up from germline, CDR1 is LNHDA and CDR2 is SQIVND (reference sequence). The CDR3 DNA sequence: TGTGCCAGTAGGCCGGGGACAGGGGGCGGCGGGGAGCTGTTTTTT. This sequence encodes CASRPGTGGGGELFF.

This CDR3 is CASSYLGSNQPQHF. The CDR3 region has the DNA TGTGCCAGCAGTTACTTGGGCAGCAATCAGCCCCAGCATTTT. The chain uses TRBV6-5 and TRBJ1-5, with D hard to call. CDR3 size: 14 residues. CDR1 MNHEY and CDR2 SVGAGI come from the germline V gene. The V gene lost 1 base and the J gene lost 1 base, with 5 bases spanning the gap.

This sequence joins TRBV15 and TRBJ2-3, with TRBD1 matching over 8 bases. From germline, CDR1 is LNHNV and CDR2 YYDKDF (reference sequence). This CDR3 comprises 16 residues. The junction had 4 bases not matched to a gene; V was cut back by 2 bases and J by 0 bases. CDR3 protein: CATSRRQGPSTDTQYF. The DNA for the CDR3 is TGTGCCACCAGCAGACGACAGGGGCCTAGCACAGATACGCAGTATTTT. The complete variable domain, with remaining parts taken from reference TRBV15 and TRBJ2-3, reads DAMVIQNPRYQVTQFGKPVTLSCSQTLNHNVMYWYQQKSSQAPKLLFHYYDKDFNNEADTPDNFQSRRPNTSFCFLDIRSPGLGDTAMYLCATSRRQGPSTDTQYFGPGTRLTVL.

The chain links TRBV29-1 to TRBJ2-7; 7 bases match TRBD1. This CDR3 has 13 amino acids. Germline V lookup: CDR1 SQVTM, CDR2 ANQGSEA. V shed 0 bases, J shed 2 bases, and the junction held 1 base outside the gene matches. The CDR3 loop is CSVEEDRTYEQYF. CDR3 in DNA: TGCAGCGTTGAAGAGGACAGGACCTACGAGCAGTACTTC.

Only one count was recorded for this clone. V gene TRBV15 combines with J gene TRBJ2-5; maybe TRBD1 (5 bases). The J call may be wrong; the DNA end is better matched by TRBJ2-7. CDR1 is LNHNV, CDR2 YYDKDF, per germline (reference sequence). The CDR3 has 14 amino acids. In DNA, the CDR3 is TGTGCCACCAGCAGAGAGACAGATTACTACGAGCAGTACTTC. It specifies CATSRETDYYEQYF.

The rearrangement uses TRBV14 and TRBJ1-4, with a tentative D call TRBD1 (6 bases). Trimming cost V 4 bases and J 7 bases, with 13 bases left between them. CDR1 is SGHDN and CDR2 is FVKESK in the germline V gene. The length of the CDR3 is 14 residues. In DNA form, the CDR3 reads TGTGCCAGCAGCCGGGGTGGACAGACTGAAAAACTGTTTTTT. Encoded protein: CASSRGGQTEKLFF.

V is TRBV6-5 and J is TRBJ1-4; 8 nucleotides align to TRBD1. This CDR3 contains 15 residues. After removal of 0 bases from V and 8 bases from J, the junction contained 5 bases not matched to a gene. The germline CDR1 and CDR2 sequences are MNHEY and SVGAGI. The CDR3, as DNA: TGTGCCAGCAGTTACTCGGACAGGGAAGGGGAAAAACTGTTTTTT. This gives the protein CASSYSDREGEKLFF.

The rearrangement joins TRBV27 to TRBJ2-7; D not resolved. V lost 10 bases and J 2 bases, leaving 15 bases between the germline ends. This CDR3 spans 13 amino acids. Germline V gene data show CDR1 as MNHEY and CDR2 as SMNVEV (reference sequence). The CDR3 is CANLGCRTYEQYF. The CDR3 DNA follows: TGTGCCAACCTCGGGTGTCGTACCTACGAGCAGTACTTC.

The chain joins TRBV23-1 to TRBJ2-5; D not certain. TRBV23-1 is flagged as an ORF with uncertain function. The V and J ends lost 8 bases and 5 bases respectively, with 3 bases between them. CDR3 length: 9 amino acids. The CDR3 is CASPETQYF. In nucleotides, the CDR3 is TGCGCCAGCCCGGAGACCCAGTACTTC.

This rearrangement joins TRBV5-1 to TRBJ2-5; 10 bases map to TRBD1. This CDR3 is built from 16 residues. The germline V gene has CDR1 SGHRS and CDR2 YFSETQ. V was pared by 0 bases and J by 3 bases, with 5 bases of the junction left unmatched. The DNA for the CDR3 is TGCGCCAGCAGCTTGGGGGCCGGGACAGGGGAAGAGACCCAGTACTTC. It is translated as CASSLGAGTGEETQYF.

This sequence joins TRBV6-1 and TRBJ1-3; 8 bases align to TRBD1. CDR1 and CDR2 (germline): MNHNS, SASEGT. Trimming cost V 9 bases and J 0 bases; bases outside gene matches: 4. This CDR3 spans 14 amino acids. CDR3 DNA sequence: TGTGCCAGTGAGACAGGGGCCTCTGGAAACACCATATATTTT. It specifies CASETGASGNTIYF.

The J gene is TRBJ2-3, the V gene TRBV28, with a possible D match to TRBD1 (6 bases). The CDR3 runs to 15 residues. Per germline, CDR1 MDHEN and CDR2 SYDVKM. V dropped 9 bases and J dropped 4 bases, with 20 bases sitting between them. CDR3 sequence: CASVTQGPGADTQYF. CDR3 coding DNA: TGTGCCAGTGTAACCCAGGGGCCGGGCGCAGATACGCAGTATTTT.

This chain joins TRBV19 and TRBJ2-2; 7 bases line up with TRBD2. The CDR3 sequence is 15 residues long. Trimming removed 3 bases from V and 2 bases from J; junction bases left unmatched: 3. Germline V gene data show CDR1 as LNHDA and CDR2 as SQIVND (reference sequence). The CDR3 spells CASSMASGNTGELFF. The CDR3 DNA is TGTGCCAGTAGTATGGCTAGCGGTAACACCGGGGAGCTGTTTTTT.

The V gene is TRBV2, the J gene TRBJ2-7; 8 bases map to TRBD1. Germline trimming cut 6 bases from V and 6 bases from J; bases unmatched to any gene: 10. Germline V lookup: CDR1 SNHLY, CDR2 FYNNEI. The CDR3 runs to 14 residues. CDR3 sequence (DNA): TGTGCCAGCAGCCCCCGGACAGGGTCGGGCGAGCAGTACTTC. Protein sequence: CASSPRTGSGEQYF.

This chain uses TRBV2 with TRBJ2-2; D ambiguous. This CDR3 region has 13 residues. Trimming removed 6 bases at V and 0 bases at J, with 5 bases between. Germline CDR1 SNHLY, CDR2 FYNNEI. The CDR3 loop reads CASRGTNTGELFF. The CDR3 coding sequence is TGTGCCAGCAGGGGCACGAACACCGGGGAGCTGTTTTTT.

The chain combines TRBV5-6 with TRBJ2-7; D uncertain. Germline CDR1 is SGHDT and CDR2 is YYEEEE. The V end was cut by 3 bases, the J end by 6 bases, with 13 bases between. This CDR3 is built from 13 residues. CDR3 region: CASSYNLFGEQYF. Written as DNA, the CDR3 is TGTGCCAGCAGCTATAACTTATTTGGCGAGCAGTACTTC.

The chain carries TRBV19 and TRBJ1-5; D is perhaps TRBD1 (6 bases). The CDR3 totals 16 residues. Deletions cut 1 base from V and 5 bases from J, with 15 bases between. The germline gives CDR1 LNHDA, CDR2 SQIVND (reference sequence). CDR3 residues: CASSIARQEIDQPQHF. CDR3 DNA: TGTGCCAGTAGTATAGCCCGACAGGAGATAGATCAGCCCCAGCATTTT.